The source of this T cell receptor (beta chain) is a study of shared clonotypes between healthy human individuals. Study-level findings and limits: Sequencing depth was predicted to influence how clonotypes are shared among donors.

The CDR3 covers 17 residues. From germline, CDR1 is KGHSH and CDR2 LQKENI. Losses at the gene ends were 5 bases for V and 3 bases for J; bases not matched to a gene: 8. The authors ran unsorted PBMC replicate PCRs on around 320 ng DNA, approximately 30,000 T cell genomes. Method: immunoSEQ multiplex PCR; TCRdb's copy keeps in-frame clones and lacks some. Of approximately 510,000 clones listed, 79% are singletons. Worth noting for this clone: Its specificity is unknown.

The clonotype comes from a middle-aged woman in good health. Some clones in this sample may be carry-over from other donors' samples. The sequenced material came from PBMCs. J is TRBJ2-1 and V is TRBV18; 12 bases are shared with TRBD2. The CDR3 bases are TGTGCCAGCTCATCCTGGACTAGCGGGACTGTCTACAATGAGCAGTTCTTC. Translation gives CASSSWTSGTVYNEQFF.